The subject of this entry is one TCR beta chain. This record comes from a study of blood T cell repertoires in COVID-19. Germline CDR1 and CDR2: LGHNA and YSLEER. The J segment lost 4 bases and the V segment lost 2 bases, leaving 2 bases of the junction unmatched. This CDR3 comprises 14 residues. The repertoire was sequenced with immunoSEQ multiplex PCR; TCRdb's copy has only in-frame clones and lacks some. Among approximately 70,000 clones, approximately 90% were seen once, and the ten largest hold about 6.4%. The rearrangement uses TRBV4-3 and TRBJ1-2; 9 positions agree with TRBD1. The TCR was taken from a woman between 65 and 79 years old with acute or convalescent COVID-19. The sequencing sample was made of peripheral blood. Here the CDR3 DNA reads TGCGCCAGCAGCCAACAACAGGGGGCCTATGGCTACACCTTC. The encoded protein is CASSQQQGAYGYTF.